The 18 T cell receptor beta chains in this list originate from one sample, sequenced in a study of vaccination effects on CD4 cells after COVID-19. Their recognized antigens are unknown. The method was immunoSEQ multiplex PCR; TCRdb's version includes in-frame clones alone and lacks a portion of them. The table has roughly 45,000 clones, 60% to 75% seen once. Pools of viral peptides were used by the ViraFEST assay to expand antigen-specific CD4+ T cells ahead of sequencing. Once cultured for under 11 days, the cells underwent separation to obtain CD4+ T cells. Infection with SARS-CoV-2 occurred in the person between March and December 2020, and PCR confirmed it. The starting material was CD4+ T cells from PBMCs cultured with a peptide pool, obtained before COVID-19 vaccination. All receptors derive from a human donor who had a prior SARS-CoV-2 infection.

V gene TRBV20-1 combines with J gene TRBJ2-7; no reliable D call. The CDR3 loop spans 10 amino acids. Germline-derived CDR1 and CDR2 are DFQATT and SNEGSKA (reference sequence). V dropped 5 bases and J dropped 4 bases, with 6 bases sitting between them. The CDR3 DNA sequence: TGCAGTGCTGCCATATACGAGCAGTACTTC. It is translated as CSAAIYEQYF.

V gene TRBV6-1 combines with J gene TRBJ2-1, with D maybe TRBD1 (6 bases). The CDR3 runs to 14 residues. CDR1 and CDR2 from the germline V gene are MNHNS and SASEGT. The ends were cut back, 3 bases at V and 3 bases at J, with 9 bases in the middle. The CDR3 DNA reads TGTGCCAGCAGTGAGCAGGGGTTCTACAATGAGCAGTTCTTC. This encodes CASSEQGFYNEQFF.

The chain uses TRBV15 and TRBJ2-1; D gene ambiguous. The CDR3 runs to 13 residues. The V gene lost 0 bases and the J gene lost 6 bases, with 6 bases spanning the gap. Germline CDR1 LNHNV, CDR2 YYDKDF (reference sequence). The CDR3 DNA is TGTGCCACCAGCAGAGATGTGTTCAATGAGCAGTTCTTC. It encodes CATSRDVFNEQFF.

The chain is built from TRBV5-1 and TRBJ1-1; D ambiguous. CDR1 is SGHRS, CDR2 YFSETQ, per germline. This CDR3 contains 15 residues. The germline V and J ends were trimmed by 4 bases and 0 bases, with 13 bases remaining between them. The CDR3 DNA is TGCGCCAGCAGCAGTCGATTCCGCTTGAACACTGAAGCTTTCTTT. This encodes CASSSRFRLNTEAFF. Looking up the rest from reference TRBV5-1 and TRBJ1-1 gives the full variable domain: KAGVTQTPRYLIKTRGQQVTLSCSPISGHRSVSWYQQTPGQGLQFLFEYFSETQRNKGNFPGRFSGRQFSNSRSEMNVSTLELGDSALYLCASSSRFRLNTEAFFGQGTRLTVV.

CDR3 sequence reads: CASHRGQEETQYF. The CDR3 bases are TGTGCCAGTCACAGGGGGCAGGAAGAGACCCAGTACTTC. The gene calls are TRBV18 and TRBJ2-5, with 9 bases fitting TRBD1. The V gene's germline CDR1 is KGHSH and CDR2 LQKENI. The CDR3 is 13 amino acids. V gave up 9 bases and J gave up 3 bases; unmatched junction bases: 5.

This clone showed up just a few times. This chain links TRBV4-2 with TRBJ2-7, with D possibly matching TRBD2 (7 bases). Germline CDR1 reads LGHNA; CDR2 reads YNFKEQ. CDR3 length: 15 residues. The V and J ends lost 4 bases and 6 bases respectively, with 19 bases between them. This CDR3 is CASSPPPGASGEQYF. The CDR3 DNA is TGTGCCAGCAGCCCCCCTCCGGGGGCTAGCGGCGAGCAGTACTTC.

This clone was seen just once. This sequence joins TRBV5-6 and TRBJ1-4; the D is unclear. The V end lost 4 bases, the J end lost 7 bases, and 11 bases lay between the germline ends. The V gene's germline CDR1 is SGHDT and CDR2 YYEEEE. The CDR3 sequence is 13 residues long. CDR3 sequence reads: CASSLATAEKLFF. CDR3 bases: TGTGCCAGCAGCCTTGCAACGGCTGAAAAACTGTTTTTT.

In this sample, this clone turned up once. The chain uses TRBV5-4 and TRBJ2-7, with 7 bases fitting TRBD1. Losses at the gene ends were 4 bases for V and 12 bases for J; bases not matched to a gene: 16. This CDR3 contains 14 residues. Per germline, CDR1 SGHNT and CDR2 YYREEE (reference sequence). CDR3 region: CASSLNQYADRPYF. CDR3 DNA sequence: TGTGCCAGCAGCCTCAACCAATATGCGGACAGGCCGTACTTC.

This chain joins TRBV6-6 and TRBJ1-1, with TRBD1 matching over 9 bases. With V trimmed by 5 bases and J by 9 bases, 16 bases remained unmatched. The germline V gene encodes CDR1 MNHNY and CDR2 SVGAGI (reference sequence). The CDR3 is 16 residues long. In DNA form, the CDR3 reads TGTGCCAGCAGTAATCCCCCGGGACAGGGTACGAAGAAAGCTTTCTTT. Protein product: CASSNPPGQGTKKAFF.

This chain connects TRBV5-1 to TRBJ2-1; 8 bases are a match to TRBD2. V lost 3 bases and J lost 0; bases outside the gene matches: 14. The CDR3 contains 19 residues. Per the germline V gene, CDR1 is SGHRS and CDR2 is YFSETQ. The CDR3, as DNA: TGCGCCAGCAGCTCGAGGGGAGGTAGCGGGACTAGCTCCTACAATGAGCAGTTCTTC. Encoded protein: CASSSRGGSGTSSYNEQFF.

V is TRBV5-1 and J is TRBJ2-2, with a possible D match to TRBD2 (5 bases). Trimming removed 0 bases at V and 0 bases at J, with 9 bases between. In germline, CDR1 is SGHRS, CDR2 YFSETQ. This CDR3 region has 16 residues. The CDR3 nucleotides read TGCGCCAGCAGCTTGGTCGGTAGCGCGAACACCGGGGAGCTGTTTTTT. Its protein is CASSLVGSANTGELFF.

The gene calls are TRBV6-5 and TRBJ2-3; 8 bases are a match to TRBD2. The CDR3 runs to 15 residues. Germline V gives CDR1 MNHEY, CDR2 SVGAGI. V lost 6 bases, J lost 4 bases, and 9 bases stayed unmatched. In DNA form, the CDR3 reads TGTGCCAGCAGCCCGATTAGCGGGGCCCCAGATACGCAGTATTTT. Encoded protein: CASSPISGAPDTQYF.

This clone appeared a few times. The chain carries TRBV5-1 and TRBJ2-1, with D perhaps TRBD2 (5 bases). Germline loops: CDR1 SGHRS, CDR2 YFSETQ. The CDR3 contains 15 residues. V was shortened by 3 bases and J by 4 bases, with 14 bases between the two germline ends. The CDR3 is CASSYALAPYNEQFF. CDR3 nucleotide sequence: TGCGCCAGCAGCTATGCGTTAGCGCCATACAATGAGCAGTTCTTC. Complete variable domain (other parts from reference TRBV5-1 and TRBJ2-1): KAGVTQTPRYLIKTRGQQVTLSCSPISGHRSVSWYQQTPGQGLQFLFEYFSETQRNKGNFPGRFSGRQFSNSRSEMNVSTLELGDSALYLCASSYALAPYNEQFFGPGTRLTVL.

J is TRBJ2-5 and V is TRBV9; the match to TRBD1 covers 8 bases. CDR1 and CDR2 (germline): SGDLS, YYNGEE. Unmatched junction bases numbered 7, after V lost 1 base and J lost 5 bases. The CDR3 extends over 15 amino acids. CDR3 nucleotide sequence: TGTGCCAGCAGCGTAACGCATCAGGGGGCGGAGACCCAGTACTTC. Protein sequence: CASSVTHQGAETQYF.

The rearrangement joins TRBV6-5 to TRBJ1-2; possibly TRBD1 for D (5 bases). The germline V gene has CDR1 MNHEY and CDR2 SVGAGI. The CDR3 runs to 13 residues. The V gene lost 6 bases and the J gene lost 8 bases, with 16 bases spanning the gap. CDR3 amino acids: CASSNTRGRGYTF. The CDR3 bases are TGTGCCAGCAGCAATACTAGGGGACGGGGCTACACCTTC.

The sample holds a few counts of this clone. The chain uses TRBV2 and TRBJ2-3; D gene unclear. Trimming pared 2 bases from V and 0 bases from J, leaving 6 bases between. The CDR3 runs to 14 residues. Germline V CDR1 and CDR2: SNHLY, FYNNEI. CDR3 sequence: CASSESSSTDTQYF. DNA of the CDR3: TGTGCCAGCAGTGAAAGCTCCAGCACAGATACGCAGTATTTT.

This chain connects TRBV3-1 (or the pseudogene TRBV3-2) to TRBJ2-7, with a weak D call TRBD1 (6 bases). Deletions cut 1 base from V and 4 bases from J, with 14 bases between. The CDR3 totals 15 residues. CDR1 LGHDT and CDR2 YNNKEL come from the germline V gene (reference sequence). The CDR3 loop is CASSQGTAPEYEQYF. The CDR3, as DNA: TGTGCCAGCAGCCAAGGGACAGCGCCCGAGTACGAGCAGTACTTC.

The chain links TRBV6-5 to TRBJ2-7; D is perhaps TRBD1 (6 bases). Trimming took off 7 bases at V and 1 base at J, with 8 bases between the two ends. The CDR3 length is 12 residues. Germline-derived CDR1 and CDR2 are MNHEY and SVGAGI. The CDR3: CASTGQSYEQYF. CDR3 sequence (DNA): TGTGCCAGCACGGGACAATCCTACGAGCAGTACTTC.